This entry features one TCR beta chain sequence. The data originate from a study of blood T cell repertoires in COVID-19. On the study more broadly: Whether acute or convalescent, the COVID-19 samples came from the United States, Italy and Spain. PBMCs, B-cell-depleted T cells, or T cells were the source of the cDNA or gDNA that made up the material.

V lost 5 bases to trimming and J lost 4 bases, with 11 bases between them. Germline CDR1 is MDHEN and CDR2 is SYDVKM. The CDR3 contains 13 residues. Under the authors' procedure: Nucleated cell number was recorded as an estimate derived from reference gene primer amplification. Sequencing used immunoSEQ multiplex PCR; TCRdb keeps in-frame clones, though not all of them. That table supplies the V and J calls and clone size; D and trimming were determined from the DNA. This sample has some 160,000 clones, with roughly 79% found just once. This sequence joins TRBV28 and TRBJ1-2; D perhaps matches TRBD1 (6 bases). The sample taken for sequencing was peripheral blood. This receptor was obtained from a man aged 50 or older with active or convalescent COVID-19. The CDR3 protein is CASSQWTAYGYTF. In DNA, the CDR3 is TGTGCCAGCAGTCAATGGACAGCCTATGGCTACACCTTC.